This TCR beta chain was recorded in a study of breast tumors, draining lymph nodes, adjacent tissues. The lymph nodes were axillary draining lymph nodes from breast cancer patients. MiXCR, run by TCRdb on the multiplex PCR reads, gives a single entry per CDR3 protein. The sample shows some 230,000 distinct CDR3 sequences, around 34% of them seen only once. This clonotype was recorded many times. Germline V gene sequence: CDR1 MGHDK, CDR2 SYGVNS. Trimming cost V 3 bases and J 15 bases; bases outside gene matches: 15. The CDR3 loop spans 15 amino acids. Source material: axillary lymph node tissue. This rearrangement joins TRBV25-1 to TRBJ2-1; 9 positions agree with TRBD1. This sequence originates from a female donor with breast cancer. Some clones in this sample may be carry-over from other donors' samples. The CDR3 nucleotides are TGTGCCAGCAGTGATACCAGGACAGGGGATACAATCCGGTTCTTC. Its translation is CASSDTRTGDTIRFF. Combining the CDR3 with reference TRBV25-1 and TRBJ2-1 gives the whole variable domain EADIYQTPRYLVIGTGKKITLECSQTMGHDKMYWYQQDPGMELHLIHYSYGVNSTEKGDLSSESTVSRIRTEHFPLTLESARPSHTSQYLCASSDTRTGDTIRFFGPGTRLTVL.